Presented here are 6 T cell receptor beta chains from one specimen sequenced in a study of T cell changes during pregnancy in multiple sclerosis. Sequencing used immunoSEQ multiplex PCR; TCRdb keeps in-frame clones, though not all of them. The sample lists 45,000 to 65,000 clones, 80% to 95% occurring once. Sequencing was performed on CD4+ T cells from peripheral blood mononuclear cells, taken in the second trimester of pregnancy. These TCRs come from a female donor with multiple sclerosis, enrolled in a pregnancy study.

The chain links TRBV19 to TRBJ1-6; no clear D. Trimming removed 8 bases from V and 4 bases from J, with 18 bases in between. CDR1 and CDR2 (germline): LNHDA, SQIVND (reference sequence). This CDR3 region has 16 residues. The CDR3 DNA sequence: TGTGCCAGTCGGGCGGCAGGTGCGGGGTATAATTCACCCCTCCACTTT. Protein: CASRAAGAGYNSPLHF.

V is TRBV10-3 and J is TRBJ1-1; TRBD1 is a possible D gene (6 bases). Trimming stripped 6 bases from V and 1 base from J, with 12 bases between. This CDR3 is 14 amino acids long. In germline, CDR1 is ENHRY, CDR2 SYGVKD. The CDR3 reads CAISQQGPNTEAFF. DNA of the CDR3: TGTGCCATCAGCCAACAGGGTCCGAACACTGAAGCTTTCTTT.

The chain recombines TRBV19 with TRBJ2-2, with D possibly being TRBD1 (6 bases). With 7 bases removed from V and 5 bases from J, the gap between germline ends came to 14 bases. Germline V lookup: CDR1 LNHDA, CDR2 SQIVND (reference sequence). The CDR3 has 14 residues. CDR3 loop: CASTNRARTGELFF. DNA for the CDR3: TGTGCCAGTACAAACAGGGCTAGAACCGGGGAGCTGTTTTTT.

The DNA for the CDR3 is TGCGCCAGCAGTACAGGGTTATGGGAAAAACTGTTTTTT. Encoded protein: CASSTGLWEKLFF. The J gene is TRBJ1-4, the V gene TRBV4-1; weak D call: TRBD1 (6 bases). Germline lookup yields CDR1 MGHRA and CDR2 YSYEKL. Trimming took 6 bases from V and 8 from J, leaving 13 bases between them. The CDR3 runs to 13 residues.

The rearrangement uses TRBV12-5 and TRBJ1-2; D gene ambiguous. This CDR3 is built from 10 residues. V lost 3 bases and J lost 14, with 10 bases in between. Germline V CDR1 and CDR2: LGHNT, FRNRAP. CDR3 amino acids: CASGFTVLTF. CDR3 DNA sequence: TGTGCTAGTGGTTTTACAGTTTTGACCTTC.

The chain joins TRBV7-3 to TRBJ2-1; 7 nucleotides match TRBD2. Germline V gene lookup returns CDR1 SGHTA and CDR2 FQGTGA. V gave up 5 bases and J gave up 9 bases; unmatched junction bases: 16. This CDR3 region has 16 residues. The CDR3 bases are TGTGCCAGCAGCAACCCTGAGGGGCGGGGGTTGAGTGAGCAGTTCTTC. It yields the protein CASSNPEGRGLSEQFF.